The 23 T cell receptor beta chains below all came from one sample that was sequenced in a study of T cell changes during pregnancy in multiple sclerosis. Using immunoSEQ multiplex PCR, the repertoire was profiled, and TCRdb retains in-frame clones only, with some absent. The repertoire includes about 98,000 clones, 92% of them detected once, and about 2% sits in the top ten. The sample here was peripheral blood, taken after pregnancy. The receptors come from a female donor in good health, enrolled as a control in a pregnancy study.

The rearrangement uses TRBV10-3 and TRBJ2-1; 7 positions agree with TRBD2. CDR3 size: 17 residues. Germline CDR1 is ENHRY and CDR2 is SYGVKD. The junction had 17 bases not matched to a gene; V was cut back by 4 bases and J by 8 bases. CDR3 sequence: CAISGGPGGSGMDEQFF. In DNA, the CDR3 is TGTGCCATCAGTGGGGGCCCCGGCGGGAGTGGGATGGATGAGCAGTTCTTC.

This chain uses TRBV19 with TRBJ2-5; the match to TRBD2 covers 14 bases. V shed 6 bases, J shed 9 bases, and the junction held 12 bases outside the gene matches. The CDR3 covers 16 residues. CDR1 LNHDA and CDR2 SQIVND come from the germline V gene (reference sequence). CDR3 loop: CASRSQGLAGEGAQYF. CDR3 nucleotide sequence: TGTGCCAGTAGGAGCCAGGGACTAGCGGGAGAAGGAGCCCAGTACTTC.

The sample holds a few counts of this clone. CDR3 DNA: TGTGCCAGCAGCGTAGCAGGGGGTGGAGCCGAGACCCAGTACTTC. Amino acid sequence: CASSVAGGGAETQYF. This rearrangement joins TRBV9 to TRBJ2-5; 7 bases are a match to TRBD1. The CDR3 is 15 residues long. The V gene's germline CDR1 is SGDLS and CDR2 YYNGEE. The V gene end was trimmed by 0 bases and the J gene end by 5 bases; junction bases not matched to a gene: 7. Combining the CDR3 with reference TRBV9 and TRBJ2-5 gives the whole variable domain DSGVTQTPKHLITATGQRVTLRCSPRSGDLSVYWYQQSLDQGLQFLIQYYNGEERAKGNILERFSAQQFPDLHSELNLSSLELGDSALYFCASSVAGGGAETQYFGPGTRLLVL.

This chain links TRBV6-1 with TRBJ2-7; 12 nucleotides agree with TRBD2. The germline gives CDR1 MNHNS, CDR2 SASEGT. This CDR3 spans 15 amino acids. V shed 3 bases and J 7 bases; nucleotides not matched to a gene: 7. CDR3 coding DNA: TGTGCCAGCAGTGAGTGGACTAGCGGGGAGCGAGAGCAGTACTTC. It translates to CASSEWTSGEREQYF.

The sample holds one count of this clone. V gene TRBV9 combines with J gene TRBJ2-1; a weak D match, TRBD2 (5 bases). The V end was cut by 0 bases, the J end by 7 bases, with 14 bases between. The germline CDR1 and CDR2 sequences are SGDLS and YYNGEE. The CDR3 spans 15 residues. The CDR3 here is CASSVGAVGSNEQFF. CDR3 in DNA: TGTGCCAGCAGCGTAGGAGCGGTTGGGAGTAATGAGCAGTTCTTC.

The chain has TRBV27 and TRBJ2-2; TRBD2 agrees at 10 bases. With V trimmed by 10 bases and J by 6 bases, 11 bases remained unmatched. The CDR3 is made up of 15 amino acids. Germline assignment: CDR1 MNHEY and CDR2 SMNVEV (reference sequence). CDR3 nucleotides: TGTGCCACCCGGGGGACTAGCGCGGGCGCCGGGGAGCTGTTTTTT. It is translated as CATRGTSAGAGELFF.

This chain joins TRBV11-2 and TRBJ2-1; 11 positions agree with TRBD1. Germline CDR1 SGHAT, CDR2 FQNNGV. The V gene end was trimmed by 3 bases and the J gene end by 3 bases; junction bases not matched to a gene: 1. This CDR3 has 15 amino acids. In nucleotides, the CDR3 is TGTGCCAGCAGCTTGGACAGGGGGCTCTACAATGAGCAGTTCTTC. Protein product: CASSLDRGLYNEQFF.

This sequence joins TRBV11-1 and TRBJ2-6; 8 bases fit TRBD1. The CDR3 covers 17 residues. The germline gives CDR1 SGHAT, CDR2 FQDESV (reference sequence). After removal of 4 bases from V and 0 bases from J, the junction contained 5 bases not matched to a gene. CDR3 in amino acids: CASSWDRSSSGANVLTF. In nucleotides, the CDR3 is TGTGCCAGCAGCTGGGACAGGTCGTCCTCTGGGGCCAACGTCCTGACTTTC.

The chain joins TRBV28 to TRBJ2-6, with a tentative D call TRBD1 (6 bases). Germline CDR1 is MDHEN and CDR2 is SYDVKM. V dropped 4 bases and J dropped 2 bases, with 9 bases sitting between them. CDR3 length: 15 amino acids. The CDR3 protein is CASSSQGTGANVLTF. CDR3 nucleotide sequence: TGTGCCAGCAGTTCCCAGGGGACTGGGGCCAACGTCCTGACTTTC.

The chain uses TRBV9 and TRBJ2-7, with a possible D match to TRBD1 (6 bases). V shed 2 bases and J shed 6 bases, with 12 bases lying between them. Germline V lookup: CDR1 SGDLS, CDR2 YYNGEE. CDR3 size: 13 residues. The CDR3 coding sequence is TGTGCCAGCAGCGTTATACAGGGCGGCGAGCAGTACTTC. Translation: CASSVIQGGEQYF.

V gene TRBV2 combines with J gene TRBJ2-6, with D possibly TRBD2 on 5 matching bases. CDR1 SNHLY and CDR2 FYNNEI come from the germline V gene. The CDR3 is 13 residues long. Trimming cost V 8 bases and J 0 bases, with 5 bases left between them. In DNA, the CDR3 is TGTGCCAGCGGGAGCTCTGGGGCCAACGTCCTGACTTTC. Translation: CASGSSGANVLTF. The full variable domain, its missing parts supplied by reference TRBV2 and TRBJ2-6, is EPEVTQTPSHQVTQMGQEVILRCVPISNHLYFYWYRQILGQKVEFLVSFYNNEISEKSEIFDDQFSVERPDGSNFTLKIRSTKLEDSAMYFCASGSSGANVLTFGAGSRLTVL.

V is TRBV4-1 and J is TRBJ2-6; unclear D gene. V was clipped by 4 bases and J by 1 base, with 5 bases between them. This CDR3 spans 14 amino acids. CDR1 and CDR2 from the germline V gene are MGHRA and YSYEKL. The DNA for the CDR3 is TGCGCCAGCAGCCGAACTTCTGGGGCCAACGTCCTGACTTTC. Amino acids: CASSRTSGANVLTF.

The gene calls are TRBV11-2 and TRBJ2-1, with TRBD1 as a possible D gene (7 bases). Per the germline V gene, CDR1 is SGHAT and CDR2 is FQNNGV. CDR3 size: 16 residues. V was cut by 5 bases and J by 5 bases, with 19 bases left in between. CDR3 nucleotides: TGTGCCAGCAGCCCATTAGGCGTCAGGGGGGACAATGAGCAGTTCTTC. As protein: CASSPLGVRGDNEQFF. The entire variable domain, with the rest obtained from reference TRBV11-2 and TRBJ2-1, is as follows: EAGVAQSPRYKIIEKRQSVAFWCNPISGHATLYWYQQILGQGPKLLIQFQNNGVVDDSQLPKDRFSAERLKGVDSTLKIQPAKLEDSAVYLCASSPLGVRGDNEQFFGPGTRLTVL.

The V gene is TRBV9, the J gene TRBJ2-1, with 7 bases fitting TRBD2. The trim removed 0 bases at V and 2 bases at J, leaving 8 bases unmatched. CDR1 and CDR2 (germline): SGDLS, YYNGEE. The CDR3 extends over 17 amino acids. CDR3 bases: TGTGCCAGCAGCGTAGCTAGTGGTAGCGGGCCCTACAATGAGCAGTTCTTC. Translation: CASSVASGSGPYNEQFF.

The V call is TRBV5-1, the J call TRBJ2-7; 10 bases map to TRBD1. J gave up 3 bases and V 4 bases, and 7 bases lay outside the gene matches. The CDR3 loop spans 15 amino acids. Germline V lookup: CDR1 SGHRS, CDR2 YFSETQ. The CDR3 here is CASSPGQGVFYEQYF. CDR3 nucleotides: TGCGCCAGCAGCCCAGGACAGGGGGTTTTCTACGAGCAGTACTTC.

The chain couples TRBV19 to TRBJ2-3, with a possible D match to TRBD1 (6 bases). Trimming took 4 bases from V and 3 from J, leaving 17 bases between them. In germline, CDR1 is LNHDA, CDR2 SQIVND (reference sequence). The CDR3 covers 16 residues. In DNA form, the CDR3 reads TGTGCCAGTAGTAGTGGGCTACAGGGTCTAACAGATACGCAGTATTTT. Translating it yields CASSSGLQGLTDTQYF.

The chain combines TRBV7-9 with TRBJ1-5; 10 nucleotides agree with TRBD1. This CDR3 has 16 amino acids. V lost 1 base and J lost 6; bases outside the gene matches: 6. Germline V gene lookup returns CDR1 SEHNR and CDR2 FQNEAQ (reference sequence). As DNA, the CDR3 is TGTGCCAGCAGCTTAGAGGGACAGGGGCCGGGTCAGCCCCAGCATTTT. The encoded protein is CASSLEGQGPGQPQHF.

CDR3 nucleotides: TGTGCCAGCAGCCAAGGGACTAGCCCCTCGACAGATACGCAGTATTTT. Translated, it gives CASSQGTSPSTDTQYF. This chain links TRBV7-6 with TRBJ2-3; 9 bases are shared with TRBD2. The CDR3 contains 16 residues. Trimming cost V 5 bases and J 3 bases; bases outside gene matches: 9. Germline-derived CDR1 and CDR2 are SGHVS and FNYEAQ.

The chain joins TRBV21-1 to TRBJ2-1; the D call TRBD2 from the table was never checked on the DNA. TRBV21-1 is recorded as a pseudogene. CDR3 length equals 16 residues. The CDR3 protein is CASSKADGRAYNEQFF. As DNA, the CDR3 is TGTGCCAGCAGCAAAGCGGACGGGAGGGCCTACAATGAGCAGTTCTTC.

The chain has TRBV27 and TRBJ1-2; tentatively, D is TRBD1 (5 bases). This CDR3 is built from 17 residues. Germline V gene sequence: CDR1 MNHEY, CDR2 SMNVEV (reference sequence). Trimming cost V 2 bases and J 2 bases, with 18 bases left between them. Written as DNA, the CDR3 is TGTGCCAGCAGTTTAGAGGCAGGGTTGGTTTTCAACTATGGCTACACCTTC. Its translation: CASSLEAGLVFNYGYTF.

Turning to this clone: At one boundary the junction diverges from the germline segment, which might be a read error. For the CDR3, the DNA is TGCAGCGTTGAGGGCGGGAGTGTTTTCGAGCGGTACTTC. Protein: CSVEGGSVFERYF. The chain joins TRBV29-1 to TRBJ2-7; 7 bases fit TRBD2. Germline CDR1 and CDR2: SQVTM and ANQGSEA. This CDR3 is built from 13 residues.

The chain joins TRBV7-3 to TRBJ2-1, with D possibly matching TRBD1 (6 bases). Between the trimmed V and J ends, which lost 5 bases and 9 bases, there was a span of 17 bases. This CDR3 has 14 amino acids. Germline V gene data show CDR1 as SGHTA and CDR2 as FQGTGA. Here the CDR3 DNA reads TGTGCCAGCAGCCCCGTGGGGGCAAGCGGTGAGCAGTTCTTC. Encoded protein: CASSPVGASGEQFF.

The chain links TRBV2 to TRBJ2-5; 11 bases match TRBD1. With 8 bases clipped from V and 5 bases from J, the junction kept 7 bases outside the gene matches. Germline V gives CDR1 SNHLY, CDR2 FYNNEI. The CDR3 consists of 14 residues. CDR3: CASGGQGATETQYF. CDR3 bases: TGTGCCAGCGGTGGACAGGGGGCGACGGAGACCCAGTACTTC.